Below, 5 T cell receptor beta chains from the same sample are listed, as sequenced in a study of shared clonotypes between healthy human individuals. The method was immunoSEQ multiplex PCR; TCRdb's version includes in-frame clones alone and lacks a portion of them. The sample yields roughly 1 million clones, approximately 76% seen once. Sequencing was done on a sample of memory CD4+ T cells sorted from blood. Subset given: CD45RA-negative fraction. The receptors come from a man aged 18-30 years in good health.

The V gene is TRBV29-1, the J gene TRBJ1-2, with D uncertain. Germline V gives CDR1 SQVTM, CDR2 ANQGSEA. The V gene lost 2 bases and the J gene lost 4 bases, with 8 bases spanning the gap. The CDR3 loop spans 12 amino acids. CDR3 DNA: TGCAGCGTTGAAAGCCAGGTCTATGGCTACACCTTC. This gives the protein CSVESQVYGYTF.

V usage is TRBV5-8 and J usage is TRBJ1-2, with 8 bases matching TRBD1. J lost 5 bases, V lost 2 bases, and 8 bases had no gene match. This CDR3 is built from 15 residues. Germline assignment: CDR1 SGHTS and CDR2 YDEGEE. The DNA for the CDR3 is TGTGCCAGCAGCTTTGGACAGGGAATTCGGTATGGCTACACCTTC. Its protein product is CASSFGQGIRYGYTF.

This clone was counted a few times. J is TRBJ2-1 and V is TRBV7-2; 14 bases agree with TRBD2. Per germline, CDR1 SGHTA and CDR2 FQGNSA. The CDR3 consists of 14 residues. With V trimmed by 4 bases and J by 8 bases, 1 base remained unmatched. CDR3: CASSSGLAGDEQFF. The CDR3 DNA is TGTGCCAGCAGCTCGGGACTAGCGGGAGATGAGCAGTTCTTC.

The chain combines TRBV5-1 with TRBJ2-3, with D uncertain. This CDR3 region has 13 residues. Germline values: CDR1 SGHRS, CDR2 YFSETQ. Trimming pared 3 bases from V and 3 bases from J, leaving 8 bases between. As DNA, the CDR3 is TGCGCCAGCAGCTCGCGGATGACAGATACGCAGTATTTT. Translation: CASSSRMTDTQYF.

The rearrangement links TRBV4-1 to TRBJ1-6; D gene uncertain. The CDR3 is 15 amino acids. Trimming removed 2 bases from V and 2 bases from J, with 7 bases in between. Germline V gives CDR1 MGHRA, CDR2 YSYEKL. This CDR3 is CASSQSGAYNSPLHF. The CDR3 DNA sequence: TGCGCCAGCAGCCAATCCGGCGCCTATAATTCACCCCTCCACTTT.